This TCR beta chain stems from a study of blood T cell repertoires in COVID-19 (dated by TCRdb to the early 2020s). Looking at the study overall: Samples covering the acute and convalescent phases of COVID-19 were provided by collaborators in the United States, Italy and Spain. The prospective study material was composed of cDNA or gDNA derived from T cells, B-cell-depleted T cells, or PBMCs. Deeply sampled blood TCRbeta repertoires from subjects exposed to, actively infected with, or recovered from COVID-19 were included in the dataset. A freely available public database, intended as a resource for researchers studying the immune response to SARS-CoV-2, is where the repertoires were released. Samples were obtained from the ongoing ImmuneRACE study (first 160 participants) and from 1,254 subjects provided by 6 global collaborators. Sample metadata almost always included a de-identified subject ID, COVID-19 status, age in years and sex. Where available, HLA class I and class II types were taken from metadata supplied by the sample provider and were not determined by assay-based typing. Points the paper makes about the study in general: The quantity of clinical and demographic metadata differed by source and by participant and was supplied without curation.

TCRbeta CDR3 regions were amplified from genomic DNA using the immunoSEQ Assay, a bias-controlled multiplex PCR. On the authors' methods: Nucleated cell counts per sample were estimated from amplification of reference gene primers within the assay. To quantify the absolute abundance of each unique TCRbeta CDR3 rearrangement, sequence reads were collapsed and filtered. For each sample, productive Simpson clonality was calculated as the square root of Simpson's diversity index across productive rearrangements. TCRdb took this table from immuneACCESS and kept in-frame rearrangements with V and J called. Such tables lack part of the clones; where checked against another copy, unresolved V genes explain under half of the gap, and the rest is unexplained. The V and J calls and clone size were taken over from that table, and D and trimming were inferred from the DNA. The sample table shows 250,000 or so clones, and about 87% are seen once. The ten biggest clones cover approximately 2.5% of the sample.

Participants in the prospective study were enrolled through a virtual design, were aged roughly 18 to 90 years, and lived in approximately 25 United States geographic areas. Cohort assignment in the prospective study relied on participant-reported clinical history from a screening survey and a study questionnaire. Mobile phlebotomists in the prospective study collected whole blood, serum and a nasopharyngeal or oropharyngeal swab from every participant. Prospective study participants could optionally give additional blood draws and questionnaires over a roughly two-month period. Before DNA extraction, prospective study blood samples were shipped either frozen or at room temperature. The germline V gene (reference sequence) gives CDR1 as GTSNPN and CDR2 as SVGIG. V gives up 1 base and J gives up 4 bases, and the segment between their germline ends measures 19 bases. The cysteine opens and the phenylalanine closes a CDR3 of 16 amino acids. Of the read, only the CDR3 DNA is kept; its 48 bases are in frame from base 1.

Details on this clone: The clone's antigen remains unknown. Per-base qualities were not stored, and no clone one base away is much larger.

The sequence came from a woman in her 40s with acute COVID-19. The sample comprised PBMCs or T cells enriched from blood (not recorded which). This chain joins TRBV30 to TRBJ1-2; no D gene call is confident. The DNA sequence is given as TGTGCCTGGAGTGAGAAAAGCTACAGAAGTCGCTATGGCTACACCTTC. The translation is CAWSEKSYRSRYGYTF.